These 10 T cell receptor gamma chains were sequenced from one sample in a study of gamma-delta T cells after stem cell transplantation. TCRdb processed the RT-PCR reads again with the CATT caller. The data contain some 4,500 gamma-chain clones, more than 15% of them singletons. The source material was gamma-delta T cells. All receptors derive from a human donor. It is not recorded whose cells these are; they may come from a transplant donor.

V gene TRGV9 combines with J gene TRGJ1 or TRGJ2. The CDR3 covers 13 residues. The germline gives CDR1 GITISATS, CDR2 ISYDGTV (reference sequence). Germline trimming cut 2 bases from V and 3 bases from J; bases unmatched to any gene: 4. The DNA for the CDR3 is TGTGCCTTGTGGGAGGCCCTTTATTATAAGAAACTCTTT. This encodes CALWEALYYKKLF.

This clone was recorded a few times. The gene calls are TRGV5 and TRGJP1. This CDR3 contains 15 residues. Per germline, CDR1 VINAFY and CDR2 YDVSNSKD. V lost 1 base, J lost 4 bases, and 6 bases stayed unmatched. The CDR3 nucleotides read TGTGCCACCTGGGACAGACCCGTCACTGGTTGGTTCAAGATATTT. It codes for CATWDRPVTGWFKIF.

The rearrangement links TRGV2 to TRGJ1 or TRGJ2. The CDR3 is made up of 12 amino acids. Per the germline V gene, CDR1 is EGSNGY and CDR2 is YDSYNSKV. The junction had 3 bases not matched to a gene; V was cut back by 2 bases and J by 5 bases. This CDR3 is CATWDEDYKKLF. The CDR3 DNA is TGTGCCACCTGGGACGAGGATTATAAGAAACTCTTT.

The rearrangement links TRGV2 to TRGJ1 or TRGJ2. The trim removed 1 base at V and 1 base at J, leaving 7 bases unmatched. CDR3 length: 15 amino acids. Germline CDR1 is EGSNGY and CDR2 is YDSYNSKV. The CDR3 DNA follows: TGTGCCACCTGGGACGGTATTAACAATTATTATAAGAAACTCTTT. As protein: CATWDGINNYYKKLF.

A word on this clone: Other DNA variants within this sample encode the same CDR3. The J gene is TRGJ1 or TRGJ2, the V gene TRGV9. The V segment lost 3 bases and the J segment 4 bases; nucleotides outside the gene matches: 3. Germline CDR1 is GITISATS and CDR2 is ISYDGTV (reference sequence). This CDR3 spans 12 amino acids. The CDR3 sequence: CALWERYYKKLF. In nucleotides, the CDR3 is TGTGCCTTGTGGGAGAGGTATTATAAGAAACTCTTT.

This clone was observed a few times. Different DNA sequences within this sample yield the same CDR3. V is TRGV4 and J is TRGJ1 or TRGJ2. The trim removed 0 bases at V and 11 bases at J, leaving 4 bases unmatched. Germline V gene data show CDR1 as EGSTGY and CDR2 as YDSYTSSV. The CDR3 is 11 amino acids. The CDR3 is CATWDGPEKLF. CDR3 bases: TGTGCCACCTGGGATGGGCCGGAGAAACTCTTT.

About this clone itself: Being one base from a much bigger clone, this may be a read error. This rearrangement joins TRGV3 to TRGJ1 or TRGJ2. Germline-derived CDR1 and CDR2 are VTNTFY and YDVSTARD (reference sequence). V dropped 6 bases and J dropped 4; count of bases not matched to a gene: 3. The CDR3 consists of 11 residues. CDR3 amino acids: CATWTYYKKLF. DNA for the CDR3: TGTGCCACCTGGACGTATTATAAGAAACTCTTT.

As DNA, the CDR3 is TGTGCCACCTGGGACAGGCGGAGTTATTATAAGAAACTCTTT. Amino acid sequence: CATWDRRSYYKKLF. This rearrangement joins TRGV5 to TRGJ1 or TRGJ2. The germline gives CDR1 VINAFY, CDR2 YDVSNSKD. The CDR3 has 14 amino acids. Losses at the gene ends were 0 bases for V and 3 bases for J; bases not matched to a gene: 5.

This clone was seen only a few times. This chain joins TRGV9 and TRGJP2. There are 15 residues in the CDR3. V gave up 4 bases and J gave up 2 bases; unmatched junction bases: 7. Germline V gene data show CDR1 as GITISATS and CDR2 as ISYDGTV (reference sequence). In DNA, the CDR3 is TGTGCCTTGTGGGACCTTCCGAGTAGTGATTGGATCAAGACGTTT. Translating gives CALWDLPSSDWIKTF.

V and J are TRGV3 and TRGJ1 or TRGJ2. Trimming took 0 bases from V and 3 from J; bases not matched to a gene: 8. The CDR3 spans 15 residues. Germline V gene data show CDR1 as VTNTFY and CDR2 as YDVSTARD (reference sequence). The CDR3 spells CATWDRRNPYYKKLF. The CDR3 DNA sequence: TGTGCCACCTGGGACAGGCGGAACCCTTATTATAAGAAACTCTTT.